The 3 T cell receptor beta chains given below trace back to one sample, sequenced in a study of T cells in Graves' hyperthyroidism and ophthalmopathy. Using RNA transcripts as the source, TCR beta CDR3 regions were amplified. The TCR CDR3 first-round RT-PCR relied on the HTBI primer set. TCRdb re-called the multiplex PCR reads through MiXCR, storing one row per CDR3 protein. The repertoire consists of about 360,000 distinct CDR3 sequences, with roughly an eighth occurring once and the leading ten covering roughly 8.3%. The sample comprised blood. These TCRs come from a woman aged 18-29 years with Graves' hyperthyroidism.

This clonotype occurred many times. This chain uses TRBV12-3 or TRBV12-4 with TRBJ1-1; D may be TRBD1 (5 bases). The ends were cut back, 6 bases at V and 5 bases at J, with 19 bases in the middle. The CDR3 sequence is 15 residues long. The CDR3 bases are TGTGCCAGCAGCGCAGGGCGGGGATTTTGGACTGAAGCTTTCTTT. It specifies CASSAGRGFWTEAFF.

This clonotype has at least ten counts. The chain recombines TRBV28 with TRBJ1-2; possible D gene TRBD1, 5 bases. V gave up 2 bases and J gave up 6 bases, with 10 bases separating them. Germline-derived CDR1 and CDR2 are MDHEN and SYDVKM. The CDR3 has 13 residues. The CDR3 is CASSLIREDGYTF. As DNA, the CDR3 is TGTGCCAGCAGTTTAATCAGGGAAGATGGCTACACCTTC.

This clonotype has a count of ten or more. The chain uses TRBV27 and TRBJ2-1; 8 nucleotides match TRBD2. J lost 8 bases, V lost 4 bases, and 7 bases had no gene match. CDR1 and CDR2 from the germline V gene are MNHEY and SMNVEV (reference sequence). The CDR3 covers 14 residues. This CDR3 reads CASSSTPGGDEQFF. Here the CDR3 DNA reads TGTGCCAGCAGTTCCACCCCGGGAGGGGATGAGCAGTTCTTC.